One sample yielded the 17 T cell receptor beta chains listed below, sequenced in a study of T cell responses to AZD1222 COVID-19 vaccine. The method was immunoSEQ multiplex PCR; TCRdb's version includes in-frame clones alone and lacks a portion of them. The sample comprises 85,000 to 110,000 clones, around 91% of which are singletons, and roughly 44% rests with the top ten. The source material was peripheral blood, sampled on day 0 of AZD1222 vaccination. These receptor sequences come from an adult in good health.

V usage is TRBV19 and J usage is TRBJ2-7; D might be TRBD1 (6 bases). Germline values: CDR1 LNHDA, CDR2 SQIVND (reference sequence). This CDR3 comprises 13 residues. Trimming removed 5 bases at V and 0 bases at J, with 8 bases between. CDR3 nucleotides: TGTGCCAGTAGTCAGGGGCACTCCTACGAGCAGTACTTC. It is translated as CASSQGHSYEQYF.

V usage is TRBV10-3 and J usage is TRBJ1-5; no reliable D call. The germline gives CDR1 ENHRY, CDR2 SYGVKD. The CDR3 sequence is 14 residues long. V was trimmed by 2 bases and J by 6 bases, leaving 11 bases between them. CDR3 sequence: CAISENGIGQPQHF. The CDR3 DNA reads TGTGCCATCAGTGAGAATGGGATAGGTCAGCCCCAGCATTTT.

The rearrangement links TRBV6-2 or TRBV6-3 to TRBJ2-3; D assignment may be TRBD1 or TRBD2 (5 bases each). This CDR3 comprises 16 residues. V was trimmed by 0 bases and J by 5 bases, leaving 15 bases between them. CDR1 is MNHEY, CDR2 SVGEGT, per germline. In DNA form, the CDR3 reads TGTGCCAGCAGTTACTCCTTAAGGGACGGTGTAGATACGCAGTATTTT. Protein: CASSYSLRDGVDTQYF.

The chain is built from TRBV3-1 (or the pseudogene TRBV3-2) and TRBJ1-2; no firm D call. V was clipped by 1 base and J by 9 bases, with 12 bases between them. The CDR3 sequence is 13 residues long. The germline V gene has CDR1 LGHDT and CDR2 YNNKEL (reference sequence). CDR3 amino acids: CASSQASVGRYTF. CDR3 coding DNA: TGTGCCAGCAGCCAAGCCTCCGTCGGCCGCTACACCTTC.

The chain links TRBV29-1 to TRBJ1-1; D is uncertain. Trimming pared 8 bases from V and 5 bases from J, leaving 12 bases between. The CDR3 length is 11 residues. Germline V lookup: CDR1 SQVTM, CDR2 ANQGSEA. DNA of the CDR3: TGCAGCTCCCATGAAGGGACTGAAGCTTTCTTT. Translated: CSSHEGTEAFF.

This clone was seen a few times. The gene calls are TRBV9 and TRBJ1-4, with D unresolved. This CDR3 region has 15 residues. Germline loops: CDR1 SGDLS, CDR2 YYNGEE. V lost 3 bases to trimming and J lost 3 bases, with 12 bases between them. CDR3 in DNA: TGTGCCAGCAGCGGGAGAGGAATTCCTAATGAAAAACTGTTTTTT. The encoded protein is CASSGRGIPNEKLFF.

This chain joins TRBV7-3 and TRBJ2-1; 11 bases agree with TRBD2. Germline V gives CDR1 SGHTA, CDR2 FQGTGA. The V gene end was trimmed by 4 bases and the J gene end by 6 bases; junction bases not matched to a gene: 5. The CDR3 is 15 residues long. This CDR3 reads CASSSIAGGGNEQFF. Here the CDR3 DNA reads TGTGCCAGCAGCTCTATAGCGGGAGGGGGCAATGAGCAGTTCTTC.

This chain links TRBV5-1 with TRBJ2-7, with 7 positions matching TRBD2. CDR1 is SGHRS, CDR2 YFSETQ, per germline. J was trimmed by 4 bases and V by 4 bases; bases with no gene match: 11. The CDR3 runs to 15 residues. CDR3 DNA: TGCGCCAGCAGCCCTATGGCGGGAGCTAGATACGAGCAGTACTTC. Amino acids: CASSPMAGARYEQYF.

This chain joins TRBV4-3 and TRBJ2-7, with TRBD2 identical over 7 bases. The germline CDR1 and CDR2 sequences are LGHNA and YSLEER. Trimming removed 4 bases from V and 5 bases from J; junction bases left unmatched: 14. The CDR3 sequence is 16 residues long. The CDR3, as DNA: TGCGCCAGCAGCCTCCACCACTGGACTAGTCCCGACGAGCAGTACTTC. Translating it yields CASSLHHWTSPDEQYF.

The CDR3 coding sequence is TGTGCCAGCAGGTCCCAAGAGACCCAGTACTTC. Translated, it gives CASRSQETQYF. V and J are TRBV6-5 and TRBJ2-5; no definite D call. V gave up 6 bases and J gave up 1 base, with 3 bases separating them. Looked up from germline, CDR1 is MNHEY and CDR2 is SVGAGI. The CDR3 is 11 amino acids.

The J gene is TRBJ2-1, the V gene TRBV5-4; tentatively, D is TRBD2 (6 bases). Trimming took 4 bases from V and 4 from J, leaving 15 bases between them. CDR1 SGHNT and CDR2 YYREEE come from the germline V gene (reference sequence). The CDR3 runs 15 residues. CDR3 residues: CASSRPRDSYNEQFF. The DNA of the CDR3 is TGTGCCAGCAGCCGTCCCCGGGACTCTTACAATGAGCAGTTCTTC. Using reference TRBV5-4 and TRBJ2-1 for the parts outside the CDR3, the full variable domain is ETGVTQSPTHLIKTRGQQVTLRCSSQSGHNTVSWYQQALGQGPQFIFQYYREEENGRGNFPPRFSGLQFPNYSSELNVNALELDDSALYLCASSRPRDSYNEQFFGPGTRLTVL.

This chain links TRBV6-1 with TRBJ2-7; unclear D gene. The germline gives CDR1 MNHNS, CDR2 SASEGT. Trimming removed 3 bases from V and 2 bases from J, with 11 bases in between. The CDR3 totals 14 residues. DNA for the CDR3: TGTGCCAGCAGTGAGGGTCCGACGCCCTACGAGCAGTACTTC. Translating gives CASSEGPTPYEQYF.

This chain uses TRBV19 with TRBJ1-4, with D tentatively TRBD1 (6 bases). V lost 5 bases, J lost 0 bases, and 19 bases lay in between. Germline V gene lookup returns CDR1 LNHDA and CDR2 SQIVND (reference sequence). The CDR3 runs 18 residues. The CDR3 DNA reads TGTGCCAGTAGTTTTCCTCAGGGGACACTTGCAACTAATGAAAAACTGTTTTTT. Encoded protein: CASSFPQGTLATNEKLFF.

The chain couples TRBV28 to TRBJ2-7; 12 positions match TRBD2. Unmatched junction bases numbered 23, after V lost 5 bases and J lost 6 bases. The CDR3 length is 20 residues. CDR1 MDHEN and CDR2 SYDVKM come from the germline V gene. The CDR3 sequence: CASSPPRTGRRLAGVPEQYF. The CDR3 region has the DNA TGTGCCAGCAGTCCTCCTAGGACAGGGAGAAGACTAGCGGGAGTCCCCGAGCAGTACTTC.

The V gene is TRBV5-8, the J gene TRBJ2-6, with 9 bases matching TRBD1. The CDR3 is made up of 18 amino acids. V shed 3 bases, J shed 0 bases, and the junction held 7 bases outside the gene matches. Germline V gene sequence: CDR1 SGHTS, CDR2 YDEGEE. The CDR3 is CASSWGTGMVSGANVLTF. The CDR3 region has the DNA TGTGCCAGCAGCTGGGGGACAGGGATGGTCTCTGGGGCCAACGTCCTGACTTTC.

This clone appeared once. The chain combines TRBV7-2 with TRBJ2-7; D is possibly TRBD1 (6 bases). The CDR3 runs to 14 residues. V lost 5 bases, J lost 4 bases, and 15 bases lay in between. The germline CDR1 and CDR2 sequences are SGHTA and FQGNSA. DNA of the CDR3: TGTGCCAGCAGCATAACACAGGGATTTTACGAGCAGTACTTC. Translated: CASSITQGFYEQYF.

The chain recombines TRBV5-1 with TRBJ1-2; TRBD1 matches at 7 bases. There are 14 residues in the CDR3. The germline gives CDR1 SGHRS, CDR2 YFSETQ. The V and J ends lost 4 bases and 8 bases, in that order; junction bases with no gene match: 11. CDR3 in amino acids: CASSRLTGFGGYTF. The CDR3 region has the DNA TGCGCCAGCAGCAGATTGACAGGGTTCGGCGGCTACACCTTC.